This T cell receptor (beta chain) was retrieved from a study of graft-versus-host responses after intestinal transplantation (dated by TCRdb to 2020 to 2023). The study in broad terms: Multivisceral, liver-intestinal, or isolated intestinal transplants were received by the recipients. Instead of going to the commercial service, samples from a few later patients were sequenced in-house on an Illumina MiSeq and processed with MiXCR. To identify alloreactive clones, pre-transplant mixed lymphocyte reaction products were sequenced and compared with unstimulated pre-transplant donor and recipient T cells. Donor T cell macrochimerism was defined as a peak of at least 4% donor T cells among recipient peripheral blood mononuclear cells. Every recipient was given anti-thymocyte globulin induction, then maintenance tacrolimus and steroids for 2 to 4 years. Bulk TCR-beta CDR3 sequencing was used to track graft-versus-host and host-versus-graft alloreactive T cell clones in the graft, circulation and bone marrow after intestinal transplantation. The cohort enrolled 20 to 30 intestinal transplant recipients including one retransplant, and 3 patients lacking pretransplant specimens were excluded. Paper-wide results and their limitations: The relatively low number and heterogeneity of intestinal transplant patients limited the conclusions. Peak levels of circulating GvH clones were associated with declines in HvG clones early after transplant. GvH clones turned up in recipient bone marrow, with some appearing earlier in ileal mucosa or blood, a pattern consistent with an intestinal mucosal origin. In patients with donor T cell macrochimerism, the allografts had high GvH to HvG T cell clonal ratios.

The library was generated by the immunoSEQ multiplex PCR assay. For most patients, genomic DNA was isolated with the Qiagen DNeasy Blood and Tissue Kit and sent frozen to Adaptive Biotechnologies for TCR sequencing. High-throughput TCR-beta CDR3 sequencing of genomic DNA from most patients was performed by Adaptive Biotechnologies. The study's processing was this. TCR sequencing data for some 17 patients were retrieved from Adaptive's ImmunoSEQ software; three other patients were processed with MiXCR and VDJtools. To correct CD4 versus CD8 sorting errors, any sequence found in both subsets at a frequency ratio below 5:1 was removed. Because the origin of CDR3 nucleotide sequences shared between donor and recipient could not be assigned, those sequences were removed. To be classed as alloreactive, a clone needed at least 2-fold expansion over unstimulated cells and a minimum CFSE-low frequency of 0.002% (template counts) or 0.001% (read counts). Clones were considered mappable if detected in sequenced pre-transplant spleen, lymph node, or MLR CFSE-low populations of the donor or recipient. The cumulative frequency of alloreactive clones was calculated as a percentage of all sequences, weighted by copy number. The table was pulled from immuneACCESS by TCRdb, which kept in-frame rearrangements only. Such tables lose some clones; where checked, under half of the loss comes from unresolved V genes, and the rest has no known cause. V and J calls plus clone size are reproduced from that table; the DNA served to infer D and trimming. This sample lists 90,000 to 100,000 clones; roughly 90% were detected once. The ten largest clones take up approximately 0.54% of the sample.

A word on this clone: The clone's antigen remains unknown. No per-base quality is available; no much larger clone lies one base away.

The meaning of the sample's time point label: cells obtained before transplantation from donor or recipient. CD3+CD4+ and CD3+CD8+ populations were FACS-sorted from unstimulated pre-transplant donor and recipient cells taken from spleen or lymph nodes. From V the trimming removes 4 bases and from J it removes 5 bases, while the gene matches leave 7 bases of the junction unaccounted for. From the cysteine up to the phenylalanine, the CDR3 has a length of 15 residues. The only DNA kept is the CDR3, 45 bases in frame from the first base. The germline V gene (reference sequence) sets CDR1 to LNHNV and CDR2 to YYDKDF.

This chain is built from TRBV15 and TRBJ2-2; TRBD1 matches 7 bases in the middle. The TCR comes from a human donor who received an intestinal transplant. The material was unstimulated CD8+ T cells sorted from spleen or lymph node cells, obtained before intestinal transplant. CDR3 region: CATSKWDSQTGELFF. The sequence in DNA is TGTGCCACCAGCAAATGGGACAGTCAAACCGGGGAGCTGTTTTTT.